These T cell receptor beta chains were read from a single sample in a study of follicular helper T cells after annual influenza vaccination. TCRdb keeps only in-frame clones here, not all; method: immunoSEQ multiplex PCR. In the table there are around 5,000 clones, roughly 90% of which are singletons. The sample was CXCR5+ CD38- circulating T follicular helper cells from blood, taken 7 days after influenza vaccination. Source of these receptors: an adult who received the influenza vaccine. Both conserved end residues are part of each CDR3. A D gene is named only where the DNA matches it firmly. The listing skips clone size in some rows; elsewhere it reads once, few, many or a size class.

v_gene	d_gene	j_gene	abundance	CDR3nt	CDR3aa
TRBV11-3	-	TRBJ1-1	few	TGTGCCAGCAGCTTAGAACAGAACACTGAAGCTTTCTTT	CASSLEQNTEAFF
TRBV2	-	TRBJ1-5	-	TGTGCCAGCAGTGCCGTTGGGAGAGGAAATCAGCCCCAGCATTTT	CASSAVGRGNQPQHF
TRBV2	TRBD2	TRBJ2-5	-	TGTGCCAGCGAAGAGTCTAGCGGCCAAGAGACCCAGTACTTC	CASEESSGQETQYF
TRBV7-9	TRBD2	TRBJ2-1	-	TGTGCCAGCAGCTGGACTAGCGGGGGTGAGCAGTTCTTC	CASSWTSGGEQFF
TRBV7-9	TRBD1	TRBJ1-5	-	TGTGCCAGCAGCTTATTGGGGACAGGGTATCAGCCCCAGCATTTT	CASSLLGTGYQPQHF
TRBV19	TRBD1	TRBJ1-2	-	TGTGCCAGTAGCTTGAGGGGGCTCGGCTACACCTTC	CASSLRGLGYTF
TRBV7-3	-	TRBJ2-1	-	TGTGCCAGCAGCTTAGAACTGAACGCGGGTGAGCAGTTCTTC	CASSLELNAGEQFF
TRBV28	TRBD1	TRBJ1-1	-	TGTGCCAGCAGTTTACGACAGGGGGACGCTGAAGCTTTCTTT	CASSLRQGDAEAFF
TRBV19	-	TRBJ1-2	-	TGTGCCAGTAGTATAGATCATGGGGGGATCAACTATGGCTACACCTTC	CASSIDHGGINYGYTF
TRBV19	TRBD2	TRBJ2-7	-	TGTGCCAGTAGTGTCAAGACTAGCGGGATAGACTACGAGCAGTACTTC	CASSVKTSGIDYEQYF
TRBV19	-	TRBJ2-4	once	TGTGCCAGTCGGATCATTTCCGACAGCAAAAACATTCAGTACTTC	CASRIISDSKNIQYF
TRBV9	TRBD2	TRBJ2-3	-	TGTGCCAGCAGCGCCATAGCGGGGATCACAGATACGCAGTATTTT	CASSAIAGITDTQYF
TRBV18	-	TRBJ1-1	-	TGTGCCAGCTCGCGGGGGACCTCGAACACTGAAGCTTTCTTT	CASSRGTSNTEAFF
TRBV4-2	-	TRBJ1-4	-	TGTGCCAGCAGCCAAAGTGTCTCCGCGTCTAATGAAAAACTGTTTTTT	CASSQSVSASNEKLFF
TRBV5-1	-	TRBJ1-2	few	TGCGCCAGCAGCTTGGAGCGCGGGACCGCCTATGGCTACACCTTC	CASSLERGTAYGYTF
TRBV6-5	-	TRBJ2-7	-	TGTGCCAGCAGGGGACTGGGCCTGTACGAGCAGTACTTC	CASRGLGLYEQYF
TRBV5-5	TRBD2	TRBJ2-2	-	TGTGCCAGCAGCTTGGCCACTAGCGGGACCGGGGAGCTGTTTTTT	CASSLATSGTGELFF
TRBV2	-	TRBJ2-1	-	TGTGCCAGCACGGAGGAGTTGAAGTACAATGAGCAGTTCTTC	CASTEELKYNEQFF
TRBV5-1	TRBD2	TRBJ2-2	-	TGCGCCAGCAGCAACGGACTAGCGGGAGGTACCGGGGAGCTGTTTTTT	CASSNGLAGGTGELFF
TRBV13	TRBD1	TRBJ1-2	-	TGTGCCAGCAGCGCGACAGGGGGTTATGGCTACACCTTC	CASSATGGYGYTF
TRBV6-1	TRBD1	TRBJ1-2	-	TGTGCCAGCAGTGAAGCGCGACAGGGGAGTTGGTATGGCTACACCTTC	CASSEARQGSWYGYTF
TRBV28	-	TRBJ2-3	-	TGTGCCACCAAGGAGGCAACATTCACAGATACGCAGTATTTT	CATKEATFTDTQYF
TRBV11-2	-	TRBJ1-1	-	TGTGCCAGCAGCTCCGGGGGGGGGACGGCTGGGACTGAAGCTTTCTTT	CASSSGGGTAGTEAFF
TRBV18	-	TRBJ1-4	-	TGTGCCAGCTCACCAGTACAGGTCGGTGGTCAAAATGAAAAACTGTTTTTT	CASSPVQVGGQNEKLFF
TRBV7-9	-	TRBJ2-7	-	TGTGCCAGCAGCCCGAATTACCAACAGGTCAGCGAGCAGTACTTC	CASSPNYQQVSEQYF
TRBV28	-	TRBJ1-5	-	TGTGCCAGCAGTTCCTTTAGCGACCCAGAGTCTGGCAATCAGCCCCAGCATTTT	CASSSFSDPESGNQPQHF
TRBV27	-	TRBJ1-3	-	TGTGCCAGCAAGGAAGGACTTTCTGGAAACACCATATATTTT	CASKEGLSGNTIYF
TRBV9	-	TRBJ2-3	-	TGTGCCAGCAGCGTAGCTACTAGCCCAAGTTTAGCAGATACGCAGTATTTT	CASSVATSPSLADTQYF
TRBV5-1	TRBD1	TRBJ2-5	-	TGCGCCAGCAGGTCGACCGACAGGGGGGAGACCCAGTACTTC	CASRSTDRGETQYF
TRBV7-2	TRBD2	TRBJ2-7	-	TGTGCCAGCAGCTTAAGTGCGGGAGTAGGCGAGCAGTACTTC	CASSLSAGVGEQYF
TRBV11-1	TRBD2	TRBJ2-3	-	TGTGCCAGCAGTTTCACTGGGACTAGCGGGAGGGTCTCGCAGAATACGCAGTATTTT	CASSFTGTSGRVSQNTQYF
TRBV6-1	TRBD2	TRBJ2-7	-	TGTGCCAGCAGTGAGGGCGGGAGACACTACGAGCAGTACTTC	CASSEGGRHYEQYF
TRBV18	TRBD1	TRBJ1-1	-	TGTGCCAGCTCACCCGGACAGGGGGCGCAGAACACTGAAGCTTTCTTT	CASSPGQGAQNTEAFF
TRBV7-8	-	TRBJ2-2	-	TGTGCCAGCAGTGACAAGAGGTTAGGAGGCGTCGACACCGGGGAGCTGTTTTTT	CASSDKRLGGVDTGELFF
TRBV7-9	TRBD1	TRBJ1-2	-	TGTGCCAGCACCACCGGGACAGACTATGGCTACACCTTC	CASTTGTDYGYTF
TRBV9	TRBD2	TRBJ2-7	once	TGTGCCAGCAGCGTTAGCGGGGGGCCTCACGAGCAGTACTTC	CASSVSGGPHEQYF
TRBV5-4	-	TRBJ2-4	-	TGTGCCAGCAGCTTCGATCAGGGGGGATACATTCAGTACTTC	CASSFDQGGYIQYF
TRBV7-9	-	TRBJ2-7	once	TGTGCCAGCAGCTTAATTCGGCCGGGGGGCGACGAGCAGTACTTC	CASSLIRPGGDEQYF
TRBV18	TRBD2	TRBJ2-1	-	TGTGCCAGTGGGACTAGCGGGAGGAAAGAGCAGTTCTTC	CASGTSGRKEQFF
TRBV7-9	-	TRBJ2-4	-	TGTGCCAGCAGCCCCGGAGCCGGACTAGCCAAAAACATTCAGTACTTC	CASSPGAGLAKNIQYF
TRBV27	-	TRBJ2-2	-	TGTGCCAGCAGCCGGGACTTGACGAACACCGGGGAGCTGTTTTTT	CASSRDLTNTGELFF
TRBV10-3	-	TRBJ2-7	-	TGTGCCATCAGAGGGGGAGGGGCGGAGCAGTACTTC	CAIRGGGAEQYF
TRBV6-6	-	TRBJ1-2	-	TGTGCCAGCACCCCAGGTTATTATGGTGGCTACACCTTC	CASTPGYYGGYTF